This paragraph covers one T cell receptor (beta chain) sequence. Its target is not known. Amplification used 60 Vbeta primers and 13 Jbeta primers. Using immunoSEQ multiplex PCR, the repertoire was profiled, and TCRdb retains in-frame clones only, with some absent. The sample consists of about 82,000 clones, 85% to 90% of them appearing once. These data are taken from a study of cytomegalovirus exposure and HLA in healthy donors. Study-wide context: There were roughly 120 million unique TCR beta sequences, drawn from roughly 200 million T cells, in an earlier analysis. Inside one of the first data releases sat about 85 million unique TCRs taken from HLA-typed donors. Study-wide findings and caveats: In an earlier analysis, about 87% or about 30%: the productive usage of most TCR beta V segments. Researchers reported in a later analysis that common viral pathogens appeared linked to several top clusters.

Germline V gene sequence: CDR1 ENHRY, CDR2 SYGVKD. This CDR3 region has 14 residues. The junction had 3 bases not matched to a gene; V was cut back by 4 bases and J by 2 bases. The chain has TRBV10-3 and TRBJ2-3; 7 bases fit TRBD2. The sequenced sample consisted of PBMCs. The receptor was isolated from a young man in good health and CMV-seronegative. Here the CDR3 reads CAISGGTTTDTQYF. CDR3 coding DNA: TGTGCCATCAGTGGGGGGACTACCACAGATACGCAGTATTTT.